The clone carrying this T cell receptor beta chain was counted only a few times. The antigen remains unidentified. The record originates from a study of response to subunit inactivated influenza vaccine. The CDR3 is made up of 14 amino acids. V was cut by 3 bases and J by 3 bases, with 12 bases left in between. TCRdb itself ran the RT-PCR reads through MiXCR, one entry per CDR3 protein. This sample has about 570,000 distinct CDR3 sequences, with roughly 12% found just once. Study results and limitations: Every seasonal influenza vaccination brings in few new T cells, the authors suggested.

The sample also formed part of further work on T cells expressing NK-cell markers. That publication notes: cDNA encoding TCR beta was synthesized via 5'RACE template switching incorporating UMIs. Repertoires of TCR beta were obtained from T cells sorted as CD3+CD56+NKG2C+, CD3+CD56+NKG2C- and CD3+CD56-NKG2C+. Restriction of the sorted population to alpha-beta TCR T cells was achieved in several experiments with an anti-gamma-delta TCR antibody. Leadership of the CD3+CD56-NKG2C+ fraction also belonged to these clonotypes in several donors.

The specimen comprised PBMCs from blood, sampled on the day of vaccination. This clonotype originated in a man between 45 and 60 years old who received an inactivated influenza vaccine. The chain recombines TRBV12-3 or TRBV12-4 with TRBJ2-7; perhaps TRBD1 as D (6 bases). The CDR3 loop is CASSLKAGDYEQYF. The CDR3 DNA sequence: TGTGCCAGCAGTTTGAAGGCAGGGGACTACGAGCAGTACTTC.